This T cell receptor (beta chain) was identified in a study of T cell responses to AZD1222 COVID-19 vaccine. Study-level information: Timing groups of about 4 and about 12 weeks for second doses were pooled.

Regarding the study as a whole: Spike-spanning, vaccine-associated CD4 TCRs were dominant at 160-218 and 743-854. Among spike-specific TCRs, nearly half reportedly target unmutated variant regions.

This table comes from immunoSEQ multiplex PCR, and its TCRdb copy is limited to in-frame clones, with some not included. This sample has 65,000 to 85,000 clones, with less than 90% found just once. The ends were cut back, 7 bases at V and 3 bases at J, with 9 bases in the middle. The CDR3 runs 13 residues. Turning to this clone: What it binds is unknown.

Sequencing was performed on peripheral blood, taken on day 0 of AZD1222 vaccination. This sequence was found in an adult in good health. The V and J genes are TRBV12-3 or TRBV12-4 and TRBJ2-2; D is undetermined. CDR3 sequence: CASTDGHTGELFF. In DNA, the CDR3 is TGTGCCAGCACGGACGGTCACACCGGGGAGCTGTTTTTT.